One sample yielded the 5 T cell receptor beta chains listed below, sequenced in a study of beta chain features in type 1 diabetes. Whole-study findings and limits: All four CD4+ subsets from Type 1 diabetes patients carried moderately but significantly shorter TCRB CDR3s.

For these TCRs, the target antigens are not known. cDNA synthesis used the whole RNA isolate, giving expressed TCRB sequences. Sequenced by immunoSEQ multiplex PCR; TCRdb stores in-frame clones only, minus some. Among roughly 700,000 clones listed, roughly an eighth were seen once. The specimen sequenced was naive CD4+ T cells from blood. These receptors came from a man aged 18 to 35 with type 1 diabetes.

This clone turned up a few times. The same CDR3 arises from other DNA sequences in this sample as well. The rearrangement joins TRBV29-1 to TRBJ1-1; maybe TRBD1 (6 bases). Germline V gives CDR1 SQVTM, CDR2 ANQGSEA. V lost 2 bases to trimming and J lost 2 bases, with 9 bases between them. The CDR3 covers 13 residues. CDR3 loop: CSVERTENTEAFF. The CDR3 DNA follows: TGCAGCGTTGAAAGGACAGAAAACACTGAAGCTTTCTTT.

This chain connects TRBV6-5 to TRBJ2-5; D possibly corresponds to TRBD2 (6 bases). V lost 0 bases, J lost 8 bases, and 13 bases lay in between. Germline V gives CDR1 MNHEY, CDR2 SVGAGI. The CDR3 consists of 14 residues. The CDR3 DNA sequence: TGTGCCAGCAGTTACTCGCGGCTAGCGCCTACCCAGTACTTC. Translated, it gives CASSYSRLAPTQYF.

The chain links TRBV9 to TRBJ1-6; weak D call: TRBD1 (5 bases). From germline, CDR1 is SGDLS and CDR2 YYNGEE. This CDR3 contains 15 residues. The germline V and J ends were trimmed by 4 bases and 3 bases, with 11 bases remaining between them. As DNA, the CDR3 is TGTGCCAGCAGCCCCCGGGACGGCTATAATTCACCCCTCCACTTT. It codes for CASSPRDGYNSPLHF. Full variable domain (remainder filled in from reference TRBV9 and TRBJ1-6): DSGVTQTPKHLITATGQRVTLRCSPRSGDLSVYWYQQSLDQGLQFLIQYYNGEERAKGNILERFSAQQFPDLHSELNLSSLELGDSALYFCASSPRDGYNSPLHFGNGTRLTVT.

This clone was counted between two and nine times. The chain is built from TRBV5-1 and TRBJ2-7, with D possibly TRBD1 on 5 matching bases. The V end was cut by 4 bases, the J end by 5 bases, with 13 bases between. Germline V gene lookup returns CDR1 SGHRS and CDR2 YFSETQ. CDR3 size: 13 residues. This CDR3 reads CASSPPSRDEQYF. DNA for the CDR3: TGCGCCAGCAGCCCTCCGAGCAGGGACGAGCAGTACTTC.

The V gene is TRBV29-1, the J gene TRBJ2-1, with D perhaps TRBD1 or TRBD2 (5 bases each). This CDR3 region has 14 residues. V was shortened by 5 bases and J by 2 bases, with 13 bases between the two germline ends. The V gene's germline CDR1 is SQVTM and CDR2 ANQGSEA. CDR3: CSVFEGIPYNEQFF. CDR3 in DNA: TGCAGCGTTTTCGAGGGGATCCCCTACAATGAGCAGTTCTTC.